This T cell receptor beta chain was found in a study of cytomegalovirus exposure and HLA in healthy donors. General study results and limits: Sequencing depth across donors, presence/absence analyses assumed, was roughly uniform.

Use of 60 Vbeta and 13 Jbeta primers characterized the PCR. Method: immunoSEQ multiplex PCR; TCRdb's copy keeps in-frame clones and lacks some. The profile covers nearly 110,000 clones, with roughly 76% appearing a single time and roughly 2% taken by the ten largest. A word on this clone: The antigen remains unidentified.

The germline CDR1 and CDR2 sequences are SGHTA and FQGNSA. The CDR3 loop spans 14 amino acids. The V gene lost 1 base and the J gene lost 0 bases, with 6 bases spanning the gap. V is TRBV7-2 and J is TRBJ2-5; D is ambiguous. The specimen was PBMCs. This receptor was identified in a man younger than 35 in good health and CMV-seronegative. CDR3 loop: CASSLDLYQETQYF. CDR3 nucleotide sequence: TGTGCCAGCAGCTTAGACTTGTACCAAGAGACCCAGTACTTC.